A single TCR beta chain is shown here with its context. The entry originates in a study of control samples from healthy donors and cancer patients. CDR1 MNHEY and CDR2 SVGAGI come from the germline V gene. This CDR3 comprises 14 residues. The V end was cut by 6 bases, the J end by 1 base, with 10 bases between. Here immunoSEQ multiplex PCR was the method, and the copy in TCRdb shows in-frame clones only, minus some. The repertoire holds about 150,000 clones, with 80% to 95% as singletons. The receptor was derived from a man aged 18 to 35 in good health. The sequencing sample was made of blood. The chain is built from TRBV6-5 and TRBJ2-1; D is perhaps TRBD2 (5 bases). The CDR3 protein is CASSGRGSYNEQFF. CDR3 sequence (DNA): TGTGCCAGCAGCGGACGAGGGTCCTACAATGAGCAGTTCTTC.